These 20 T cell receptor beta chains share one sample of origin, sequenced in a study of cytomegalovirus exposure and HLA in healthy donors. Primers for the PCR totalled 60 Vbeta and 13 Jbeta. Assay: immunoSEQ multiplex PCR; the TCRdb copy retains only in-frame clones and omits some. Among approximately 99,000 clones listed, roughly two thirds were seen once. Sequenced material: PBMCs. The source of these receptors is a man aged 35-49 years in good health and CMV-seronegative.

This chain joins TRBV7-8 and TRBJ1-1; possibly TRBD1 for D (5 bases). Trimming took off 2 bases at V and 1 base at J, with 11 bases between the two ends. This CDR3 is 15 amino acids long. From germline, CDR1 is SGHVS and CDR2 FQNEAQ. CDR3 DNA sequence: TGTGCCAGCAGCTTAAGTATAGGGGCGAACACTGAAGCTTTCTTT. Translating gives CASSLSIGANTEAFF.

V and J are TRBV11-2 and TRBJ2-1, with D unresolved. Germline V lookup: CDR1 SGHAT, CDR2 FQNNGV. The V end was cut by 1 base, the J end by 5 bases, with 9 bases between. The CDR3 has 14 residues. In DNA, the CDR3 is TGTGCCAGCAGCTTAGGCCCCAGAAACAATGAGCAGTTCTTC. Translating it yields CASSLGPRNNEQFF.

CDR3 DNA sequence: TGCGCCAGCAGCTTGGTGGCAGGGGGCGGAGAGGCTTTCTTT. It codes for CASSLVAGGGEAFF. This chain connects TRBV5-1 to TRBJ1-1, with 8 bases matching TRBD1. The germline V gene encodes CDR1 SGHRS and CDR2 YFSETQ. The CDR3 extends over 14 amino acids. J was trimmed by 11 bases and V by 0 bases; bases with no gene match: 9.

In its sample, this clone was seen a few times. The chain employs TRBV7-2 and TRBJ1-5; D remains unclear. In germline, CDR1 is SGHTA, CDR2 FQGNSA. The CDR3 is made up of 14 amino acids. Trimming removed 5 bases from V and 4 bases from J, with 12 bases in between. CDR3 DNA: TGTGCCAGCAGCCTCAGAGGTGGTAATCAGCCCCAGCATTTT. Its protein is CASSLRGGNQPQHF.

This chain uses TRBV4-1 with TRBJ1-2, with D perhaps matching TRBD1 (6 bases). Germline V lookup: CDR1 MGHRA, CDR2 YSYEKL. CDR3 length equals 15 residues. Trimming pared 0 bases from V and 7 bases from J, leaving 15 bases between. This CDR3 is CASSQDQGTLSGYTF. The CDR3, as DNA: TGCGCCAGCAGCCAAGACCAGGGGACGTTAAGTGGCTACACCTTC.

This clone was detected only a few times. The chain links TRBV10-3 to TRBJ2-1; 7 nucleotides agree with TRBD2. The V gene's germline CDR1 is ENHRY and CDR2 SYGVKD. The CDR3 runs to 14 residues. Trimming took 6 bases from V and 1 from J; bases not matched to a gene: 3. The CDR3 spells CAISPGGSYNEQFF. In DNA form, the CDR3 reads TGTGCCATCAGCCCGGGGGGATCCTACAATGAGCAGTTCTTC.

This clone was seen a single time. The gene calls are TRBV15 and TRBJ1-1, with 7 bases aligning to TRBD1. Losses at the gene ends were 1 base for V and 5 bases for J; bases not matched to a gene: 7. Germline CDR1 and CDR2: LNHNV and YYDKDF (reference sequence). This CDR3 region has 15 residues. This CDR3 is CATSRGTGPKTEAFF. The CDR3 nucleotides are TGTGCCACCAGCAGAGGGACAGGACCGAAAACTGAAGCTTTCTTT.

J is TRBJ1-2 and V is TRBV4-3, with 7 bases aligning to TRBD1. With V trimmed by 2 bases and J by 5 bases, 8 bases remained unmatched. This CDR3 is built from 15 residues. Germline V lookup: CDR1 LGHNA, CDR2 YSLEER. The CDR3 DNA is TGCGCCAGCAGCCAAATCCCCCAGGGGGAGTATGGCTACACCTTC. Protein sequence: CASSQIPQGEYGYTF.

This clone was counted once. This chain joins TRBV7-2 and TRBJ1-6; D is ambiguous. Trimming removed 8 bases from V and 5 bases from J, with 16 bases in between. Germline lookup yields CDR1 SGHTA and CDR2 FQGNSA. CDR3 size: 15 residues. CDR3 residues: CASPGKGKNNSPLHF. The CDR3 coding sequence is TGTGCCAGCCCGGGGAAAGGGAAGAATAATTCACCCCTCCACTTT.

The gene calls are TRBV4-1 and TRBJ1-2; D is unresolved. Germline loops: CDR1 MGHRA, CDR2 YSYEKL. V shed 1 base and J shed 5 bases, with 14 bases lying between them. CDR3 length: 15 amino acids. CDR3 in DNA: TGCGCCAGCAGCCAAGGCCCGAACAACCAGTATGGCTACACCTTC. It is translated as CASSQGPNNQYGYTF.

The chain carries TRBV2 and TRBJ2-3, with D maybe TRBD1 (6 bases). The CDR3 sequence is 16 residues long. Trimming stripped 4 bases from V and 0 bases from J, with 14 bases between. The germline CDR1 and CDR2 sequences are SNHLY and FYNNEI. The CDR3 spells CASSVSWGPSTDTQYF. CDR3 sequence (DNA): TGTGCCAGCAGTGTATCTTGGGGGCCGAGCACAGATACGCAGTATTTT.

This clone was observed once. The chain carries TRBV28 and TRBJ2-3; 8 bases are shared with TRBD1. The CDR3 length is 17 residues. The V gene's germline CDR1 is MDHEN and CDR2 SYDVKM. V was clipped by 5 bases and J by 4 bases; unmatched bases: 14. CDR3 loop: CASSHPRTGKGPDTQYF. CDR3 bases: TGTGCCAGCAGTCACCCAAGGACAGGGAAGGGTCCAGATACGCAGTATTTT.

The chain joins TRBV7-7 to TRBJ2-5; D not certain. Germline-derived CDR1 and CDR2 are SSHAT and FNYEAQ (reference sequence). V was cut by 10 bases and J by 5 bases, with 11 bases left in between. This CDR3 region has 11 residues. The CDR3 DNA follows: TGTGCCATTCGCAACGGGGAGACCCAGTACTTC. The encoded protein is CAIRNGETQYF.

The chain joins TRBV7-2 to TRBJ1-5; D remains unclear. Trimming cost V 1 base and J 8 bases, with 9 bases left between them. This CDR3 is built from 13 residues. Germline V gene lookup returns CDR1 SGHTA and CDR2 FQGNSA. The CDR3 loop is CASSLDLPEPQHF. The CDR3 DNA sequence: TGTGCCAGCAGCTTAGATCTTCCGGAGCCCCAGCATTTT.

CDR3 nucleotides: TGTGCCAGTAGTATAGATGATGAGGAGACCCAGTACTTC. Encoded protein: CASSIDDEETQYF. The gene calls are TRBV19 and TRBJ2-5; no firm D call. Germline CDR1 LNHDA, CDR2 SQIVND (reference sequence). V was clipped by 0 bases and J by 5 bases, with 7 bases between them. The CDR3 is made up of 13 amino acids.

The chain is built from TRBV4-1 and TRBJ1-6, with 9 bases fitting TRBD1. Per germline, CDR1 MGHRA and CDR2 YSYEKL. This CDR3 spans 15 amino acids. J gave up 7 bases and V 4 bases, and 5 bases lay outside the gene matches. The CDR3 is CASSPAGTGNSPLHF. The CDR3 nucleotides are TGCGCCAGCAGCCCCGCGGGGACAGGGAATTCACCCCTCCACTTT.

V is TRBV11-2 and J is TRBJ2-7; 11 bases are a match to TRBD2. There are 15 residues in the CDR3. Germline lookup yields CDR1 SGHAT and CDR2 FQNNGV. Trimming cost V 4 bases and J 3 bases; bases outside gene matches: 5. CDR3 amino acids: CASSYGTSGGYEQYF. CDR3 sequence (DNA): TGTGCCAGCAGCTATGGGACTAGCGGAGGCTACGAGCAGTACTTC.

The gene calls are TRBV4-3 and TRBJ2-7; 8 nucleotides align to TRBD1. With 0 bases clipped from V and 4 bases from J, the junction kept 5 bases outside the gene matches. Germline CDR1 LGHNA, CDR2 YSLEER. The CDR3 runs to 15 residues. CDR3: CASSQDGTGAYEQYF. Written as DNA, the CDR3 is TGCGCCAGCAGCCAAGACGGGACAGGAGCGTACGAGCAGTACTTC.

The J gene is TRBJ2-3, the V gene TRBV7-2; TRBD2 might be the D (6 bases). V lost 0 bases to trimming and J lost 6 bases, with 10 bases between them. The CDR3 sequence is 14 residues long. Per germline, CDR1 SGHTA and CDR2 FQGNSA. The chain's CDR3 is CASSLALAFDTQYF. The CDR3 coding sequence is TGTGCCAGCAGCTTAGCACTAGCATTCGATACGCAGTATTTT.

The chain links TRBV6-1 to TRBJ1-4; D is unclear. The V gene lost 5 bases and the J gene lost 0 bases, with 4 bases spanning the gap. Germline CDR1 reads MNHNS; CDR2 reads SASEGT. The CDR3 is 13 amino acids. CDR3 sequence: CASSRATNEKLFF. The CDR3 DNA reads as TGTGCCAGCAGTAGAGCAACTAATGAAAAACTGTTTTTT.